What follows describes a single T cell receptor beta chain. Methods used by the authors: Using reference gene primer amplification, nucleated cell counts were estimated. TCRdb's copy holds only in-frame clones and misses some; the assay was immunoSEQ multiplex PCR. From that table come the V and J calls and clone size; the DNA was used to work out D and trimming. The sample holds 260,000 or so clones, just over 85% seen once. V was cut by 5 bases and J by 3 bases, with 16 bases left in between. Germline assignment: CDR1 LNHDA and CDR2 SQIVND (reference sequence). CDR3 length equals 15 residues. These data come from a study of blood T cell repertoires in COVID-19. Clinical history as reported by participants underpinned cohort assignment.

Sequencing was carried out using PBMCs or T cells enriched from blood (not recorded which). This sequence joins TRBV19 and TRBJ1-2, with D maybe TRBD1 (5 bases). The sequence came from a man aged 18 to 30 who had recovered from COVID-19. As DNA, the CDR3 is TGTGCCAGTAGTTCCCTGGAAGGGGCGGACTATGGCTACACCTTC. Translating gives CASSSLEGADYGYTF.